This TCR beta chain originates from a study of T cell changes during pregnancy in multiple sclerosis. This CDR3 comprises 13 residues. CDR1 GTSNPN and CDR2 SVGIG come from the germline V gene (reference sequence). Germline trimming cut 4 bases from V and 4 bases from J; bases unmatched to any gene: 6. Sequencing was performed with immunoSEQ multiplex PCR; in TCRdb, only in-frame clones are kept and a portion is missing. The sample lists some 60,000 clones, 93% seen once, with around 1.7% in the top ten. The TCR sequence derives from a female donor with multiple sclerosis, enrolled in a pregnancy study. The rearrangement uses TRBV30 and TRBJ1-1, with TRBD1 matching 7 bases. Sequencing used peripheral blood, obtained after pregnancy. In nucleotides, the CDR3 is TGTGCCTGGACGACAGGGATCCCCACTGAAGCTTTCTTT. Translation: CAWTTGIPTEAFF.